These 20 T cell receptor beta chains originate from one sample sequenced in a study of T-cell reconstitution after alpha-beta-depleted transplantation in children. Unique molecular identifiers were incorporated into the prepared TCRbeta library. TCRdb re-called the PCR reads with MiXCR, one entry per CDR3 protein. There are hundreds of thousands of distinct CDR3 sequences in the sample; roughly 14% occur only once, and 0.79% lies in the top ten. Source: PBMCs, taken before TCRalphabeta/CD19-depleted stem cell transplant. The receptors here all came from a girl aged 2-10 years with congenital amegakaryocytic thrombocytopenia, due to receive a stem cell transplant.

This clonotype was seen repeatedly, ten times or more. The chain is built from TRBV20-1 and TRBJ2-3; 7 nucleotides match TRBD2. The germline CDR1 and CDR2 sequences are DFQATT and SNEGSKA (reference sequence). After removal of 4 bases from V and 0 bases from J, the junction contained 7 bases not matched to a gene. The CDR3 sequence is 15 residues long. CDR3 loop: CSAITSDSSTDTQYF. CDR3 coding DNA: TGCAGTGCTATAACTAGCGACTCTAGCACAGATACGCAGTATTTT.

The chain links TRBV20-1 to TRBJ2-1, with 16 bases fitting TRBD2. V gave up 6 bases and J gave up 4 bases; unmatched junction bases: 12. The CDR3 totals 18 residues. The germline gives CDR1 DFQATT, CDR2 SNEGSKA (reference sequence). The CDR3 sequence: CSAKGGLAGGPSYNEQFF. In nucleotides, the CDR3 is TGCAGTGCCAAAGGGGGACTAGCGGGAGGGCCGTCATACAATGAGCAGTTCTTC.

This clonotype was seen a handful of times. The V and J genes are TRBV29-1 and TRBJ1-2, with 9 bases lining up with TRBD1. J was trimmed by 8 bases and V by 6 bases; bases with no gene match: 13. This CDR3 comprises 14 residues. Germline-derived CDR1 and CDR2 are SQVTM and ANQGSEA. The CDR3 DNA reads TGCAGCGTACACCGCCGGGACAGGGTGAACGGCTACACCTTC. The encoded protein is CSVHRRDRVNGYTF.

The V and J genes are TRBV12-3 or TRBV12-4 and TRBJ2-7; TRBD1 agrees at 10 bases. V was clipped by 3 bases and J by 5 bases; unmatched bases: 13. There are 17 residues in the CDR3. This CDR3 is CASSFPGTGVVSDEQYF. The CDR3 coding sequence is TGTGCCAGCAGTTTTCCCGGGACAGGGGTTGTTTCCGACGAGCAGTACTTC.

This clonotype appeared a few times. V and J are TRBV5-1 and TRBJ2-1; D is ambiguous. V was cut by 0 bases and J by 11 bases, with 9 bases left in between. Germline lookup yields CDR1 SGHRS and CDR2 YFSETQ. The CDR3 is 12 residues long. CDR3 sequence reads: CASSLAAQKQFF. The CDR3 DNA reads as TGCGCCAGCAGCTTGGCCGCGCAGAAGCAGTTCTTC.

This sequence joins TRBV20-1 and TRBJ2-3; the match to TRBD2 covers 13 bases. Per germline, CDR1 DFQATT and CDR2 SNEGSKA (reference sequence). The CDR3 is made up of 17 amino acids. V was clipped by 4 bases and J by 3 bases; unmatched bases: 10. CDR3: CSATAELAGGLTDTQYF. The CDR3 DNA is TGCAGTGCTACCGCCGAACTAGCGGGAGGGCTAACAGATACGCAGTATTTT.

Ten or more counts support this clonotype. The V gene is TRBV5-1, the J gene TRBJ2-1; D is perhaps TRBD1 or TRBD2 (5 bases each). V dropped 6 bases and J dropped 2 bases, with 15 bases sitting between them. The CDR3 is 15 amino acids. The germline V gene encodes CDR1 SGHRS and CDR2 YFSETQ. CDR3 in DNA: TGCGCCAGCACCCTCCGGGACGGCACCTACAATGAGCAGTTCTTC. This codes for CASTLRDGTYNEQFF.

This clonotype was found many times. The chain combines TRBV7-8 with TRBJ1-1; D is unresolved. The CDR3 consists of 13 residues. Germline values: CDR1 SGHVS, CDR2 FQNEAQ. Trimming removed 5 bases from V and 9 bases from J, with 16 bases in between. CDR3 bases: TGTGCCAGCAGCGCGTGGACGGCGGATAAAGCTTTCTTT. The encoded protein is CASSAWTADKAFF.

This rearrangement joins TRBV28 to TRBJ2-7; TRBD2 matches 9 bases. The germline gives CDR1 MDHEN, CDR2 SYDVKM. The CDR3 consists of 21 residues. The J segment lost 6 bases and the V segment lost 3 bases, leaving 27 bases of the junction unmatched. The chain's CDR3 is CASSFPPFRSGRSVLVSEQYF. The CDR3 DNA is TGTGCCAGCAGTTTTCCCCCCTTCAGGAGCGGGAGGTCGGTCTTGGTCTCCGAGCAGTACTTC.

This chain joins TRBV12-3 or TRBV12-4 and TRBJ2-7; 11 nucleotides agree with TRBD2. V trimming: 2 bases; J trimming: 4 bases; junction bases outside the gene matches: 7. The CDR3 has 16 residues. CDR3 amino acids: CASSLPIAGGIYEQYF. The CDR3 nucleotides are TGTGCCAGCAGTTTACCCATAGCGGGAGGGATATACGAGCAGTACTTC.

In this sample, this clonotype turned up many times. The V gene is TRBV7-6, the J gene TRBJ1-1, with TRBD1 as a possible D gene (5 bases). CDR1 is SGHVS, CDR2 FNYEAQ, per germline. V lost 2 bases, J lost 6 bases, and 13 bases lay in between. The CDR3 is 14 amino acids. CDR3 protein: CASSLSAPGAEAFF. The CDR3, as DNA: TGTGCCAGCAGCTTAAGCGCCCCGGGGGCTGAAGCTTTCTTT.

The rearrangement uses TRBV2 and TRBJ2-7, with 10 bases that match TRBD2. Germline CDR1 reads SNHLY; CDR2 reads FYNNEI. Trimming at V came to 7 bases and at J to 1 base, leaving 16 bases not matched to a gene. The CDR3 has 18 residues. This CDR3 is CASTKEGASGSNSYEQYF. The CDR3 nucleotides read TGTGCCAGCACCAAAGAAGGGGCTAGCGGGAGTAATTCCTACGAGCAGTACTTC.

V and J are TRBV7-2 and TRBJ2-1; 9 positions agree with TRBD2. This CDR3 contains 16 residues. V lost 6 bases and J lost 7; bases outside the gene matches: 13. CDR1 is SGHTA and CDR2 is FQGNSA in the germline V gene. The CDR3 is CASRGDGTSWSNEQFF. CDR3 DNA: TGTGCCAGCAGAGGGGACGGGACTAGCTGGAGTAATGAGCAGTTCTTC. Full variable domain (outside the CDR3, taken from reference TRBV7-2 and TRBJ2-1): GAGVSQSPSNKVTEKGKDVELRCDPISGHTALYWYRQSLGQGLEFLIYFQGNSAPDKSGLPSDRFSAERTGGSVSTLTIQRTQQEDSAVYLCASRGDGTSWSNEQFFGPGTRLTVL.

A word on this clonotype: An end of the junction differs from the germline gene, which may be a read error. This chain connects TRBV29-1 to TRBJ2-5; 9 bases agree with TRBD1. In germline, CDR1 is SQVTM, CDR2 ANQGSEA. CDR3 length: 14 amino acids. The CDR3 here is CSVGSGQGIEIQYF. DNA of the CDR3: TGCAGCGTTGGATCTGGACAGGGGATAGAGATCCAGTACTTC. The whole variable domain, filled in from reference TRBV29-1 and TRBJ2-5, reads SAVISQKPSRDICQRGTSLTIQCQVDSQVTMMFWYRQQPGQSLTLIATANQGSEATYESGFVIDKFPISRPNLTFSTLTVSNMSPEDSSIYLCSVGSGQGIEIQYFGPGTRLLVL.

This clonotype was seen at least ten times. The chain is built from TRBV5-1 and TRBJ2-5; D may correspond to TRBD1 or TRBD2 (5 bases each). V was shortened by 4 bases and J by 1 base, with 11 bases between the two germline ends. Germline V gene lookup returns CDR1 SGHRS and CDR2 YFSETQ. The CDR3 is 14 amino acids. The CDR3 coding sequence is TGCGCCAGCAGCCCTATGGGGGTCCAAGAGACCCAGTACTTC. Protein: CASSPMGVQETQYF.

This clonotype showed up just a few times. The chain combines TRBV7-2 with TRBJ2-7; D gene unclear. Germline V gene lookup returns CDR1 SGHTA and CDR2 FQGNSA. V was cut by 5 bases and J by 8 bases, with 13 bases left in between. The CDR3 length is 12 residues. The chain's CDR3 is CASSRLAPKQYF. The CDR3 nucleotides are TGTGCCAGCAGCCGTCTGGCGCCGAAGCAGTACTTC.

This clonotype was recorded a few times. The V call is TRBV9, the J call TRBJ2-1; maybe TRBD2 (6 bases). V dropped 0 bases and J dropped 5 bases, with 12 bases sitting between them. The germline CDR1 and CDR2 sequences are SGDLS and YYNGEE. The length of the CDR3 is 15 residues. CDR3 sequence (DNA): TGTGCCAGCAGCGTAGTGCCGGGACTTGACAATGAGCAGTTCTTC. Translated: CASSVVPGLDNEQFF.

Ten or more counts support this clonotype. The rearrangement joins TRBV6-1 to TRBJ2-1, with TRBD2 matching 12 bases. The CDR3 has 16 amino acids. CDR1 MNHNS and CDR2 SASEGT come from the germline V gene. J was trimmed by 7 bases and V by 3 bases; bases with no gene match: 7. The CDR3 DNA is TGTGCCAGCAGTGAGGATCGGACTAGCGGGGTAAATGAGCAGTTCTTC. It codes for CASSEDRTSGVNEQFF.

This clonotype was recorded at least ten times. This chain connects TRBV14 to TRBJ2-1; TRBD1 might be the D (6 bases). Germline loops: CDR1 SGHDN, CDR2 FVKESK. The V end lost 5 bases, the J end lost 13 bases, and 15 bases lay between the germline ends. CDR3 length: 12 residues. CDR3 protein: CASSERTATQFF. The CDR3 DNA follows: TGTGCCAGCAGCGAAAGGACAGCAACTCAGTTCTTC.

This clonotype has ten or more counts. The chain couples TRBV20-1 to TRBJ1-6, with D hard to call. Looked up from germline, CDR1 is DFQATT and CDR2 is SNEGSKA (reference sequence). The ends were cut back, 0 bases at V and 5 bases at J, with 11 bases in the middle. The CDR3 loop spans 15 amino acids. The CDR3: CSARDVGRDNSPLHF. CDR3 coding DNA: TGCAGTGCTAGAGATGTAGGTCGGGATAATTCACCCCTCCACTTT.